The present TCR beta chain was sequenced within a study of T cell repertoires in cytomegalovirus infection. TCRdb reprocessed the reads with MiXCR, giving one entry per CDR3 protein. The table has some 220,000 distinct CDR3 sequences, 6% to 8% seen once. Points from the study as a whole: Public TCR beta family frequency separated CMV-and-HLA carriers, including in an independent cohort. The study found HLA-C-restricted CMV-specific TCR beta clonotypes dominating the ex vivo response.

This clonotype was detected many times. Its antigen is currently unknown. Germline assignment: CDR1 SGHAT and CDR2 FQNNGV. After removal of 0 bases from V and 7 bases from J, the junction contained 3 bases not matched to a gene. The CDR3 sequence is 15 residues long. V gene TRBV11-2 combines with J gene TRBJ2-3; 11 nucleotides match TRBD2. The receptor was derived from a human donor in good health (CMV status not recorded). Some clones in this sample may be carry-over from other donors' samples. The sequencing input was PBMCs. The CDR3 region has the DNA TGTGCCAGCAGCTTAGAACGACTAGCGGGGAATACGCAGTATTTT. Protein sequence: CASSLERLAGNTQYF.